Listed below are T cell receptor beta chains from one sample, sequenced in a study of blood T cell repertoires in COVID-19. Clones were sequenced by immunoSEQ multiplex PCR, and TCRdb holds only the in-frame ones, with some missing. The sample has 95,000 to 150,000 clones, approximately 85% seen once. Material for sequencing was peripheral blood. The receptor source for this set is a woman aged 80 or older with COVID-19, enrolled during active disease. The CDR3 runs from the conserved cysteine through the conserved F or W. Clone size is not always given. Where it is, it says once, few, many or a class for expanded clones.

V gene	clone size	CDR3 length	J gene	CDR3 protein
TRBV6-2/TRBV6-3	NA	14	TRBJ1-5	CASSYREPHQPQHF
TRBV6-5	NA	13	TRBJ2-1	CASTERGRHEQFF
TRBV23-1	once	16	TRBJ1-5	CASSQMTVHSNQPQHF
TRBV28	NA	13	TRBJ2-7	CASLGQGTYEQYF
TRBV28	NA	13	TRBJ2-7	CASSLKGKHEQYF
TRBV10-3	NA	17	TRBJ2-5	CAISEMSWGPQSETQYF
TRBV2	NA	15	TRBJ2-3	CASRLDRASTDTQYF
TRBV28	few	16	TRBJ2-5	CASPRAGGRPEKTQYF
TRBV3-1/TRBV3-2	NA	15	TRBJ2-7	CASSQVGIGLSEQYF
TRBV18	NA	16	TRBJ2-7	CASSPPPGTGLYEQYF
TRBV4-3	NA	15	TRBJ2-6	CASSQGLTGANVLTF
TRBV14	NA	18	TRBJ2-1	CASSPGTSGVGSYNEQFF
TRBV9	NA	16	TRBJ1-6	CASSVDQGAGNSPLHF
TRBV6-1	NA	12	TRBJ1-1	CASSEQGAEAFF
TRBV18	few	15	TRBJ2-3	CASSPRGGATDTQYF
TRBV28	NA	18	TRBJ1-2	CASSRLSTGIPRDYGYTF
TRBV3-1/TRBV3-2	NA	14	TRBJ1-1	CASSPSDRITEAFF
TRBV18	few	13	TRBJ2-7	CASSPEDWDEQYF
TRBV27	NA	14	TRBJ1-2	CASSLAQGIGGYTF
TRBV7-9	once	16	TRBJ1-2	CASSRGGAATNYGYTF
TRBV18	once	13	TRBJ1-1	CASSQPTNTEAFF
TRBV11-3	NA	15	TRBJ2-1	CASSLAPGLGNEQFF
TRBV7-9	NA	16	TRBJ1-3	CASSGDTDRRGNTIYF
TRBV29-1	NA	15	TRBJ1-1	CSAVARTAMNTEAFF
TRBV5-1	NA	16	TRBJ1-1	CASSSRGGQLNTEAFF
TRBV5-1	NA	13	TRBJ2-2	CASSLGETGELFF
TRBV28	NA	12	TRBJ1-5	CAAGETDQPQHF
TRBV5-6	NA	13	TRBJ1-2	CASSKHGTGGYTF
TRBV7-9	NA	13	TRBJ2-7	CASSFLQGTEQYF
TRBV7-3	NA	14	TRBJ1-5	CASSLTGGNQPQHF
TRBV9	NA	16	TRBJ2-1	CASSPRGGRSYNEQFF
TRBV7-2	NA	17	TRBJ1-2	CASSLAPRASANYGYTF
TRBV7-3	NA	13	TRBJ1-2	CASSLGDSYGYTF
TRBV19	NA	14	TRBJ2-5	CASSTLQGQETQYF
TRBV20-1	NA	11	TRBJ2-3	CSAPLIDTQYF
TRBV6-4	NA	16	TRBJ1-5	CASSPWTGGFNQPQHF
TRBV28	once	14	TRBJ2-1	CASSFEGGYNEQFF
TRBV3-1/TRBV3-2	NA	16	TRBJ2-1	CASSQDLLAGKYEQFF
TRBV5-1	NA	14	TRBJ2-5	CASSAGQGRETQYF
TRBV6-6	few	14	TRBJ1-2	CASSYGQGNYGYTF
TRBV2	NA	13	TRBJ2-7	CATSRELIREQYF
TRBV5-1	NA	14	TRBJ1-6	CASSLEASDSPLHF
TRBV3-1/TRBV3-2	NA	15	TRBJ2-7	CASSQDPSGPYEQYF
TRBV29-1	NA	14	TRBJ2-3	CSVSAVAFADTQYF
TRBV7-8	NA	15	TRBJ1-5	CASSSTLDRDQPQHF
TRBV10-3	once	15	TRBJ2-3	CAIRDRQGDKDTQYF
TRBV19	NA	15	TRBJ2-5	CASASGQGAGSTQYF